This T cell receptor (beta chain) was sequenced in a study of regulatory and conventional T cells in RAG deficiency. CDR3 size: 15 residues. Germline CDR1 is LGHNT and CDR2 is FRNRAP. Trimming removed 6 bases from V and 2 bases from J, with 14 bases in between. Profiling relied on immunoSEQ multiplex PCR, and the TCRdb table lists in-frame clones only, not all of them. The repertoire holds about 8,500 clones, 75% to 85% seen once, with approximately 30% in the top ten. These same records also appear under a second study, on regulatory T cells. That source adds: Primers: 52 TRBV forward and 13 TRBJ reverse. Patient repertoires had restricted TRB V-J pairs and skewed V and J usage, most in Tregs.

The chain uses TRBV12-5 and TRBJ2-1, with a possible D match to TRBD1 (6 bases). This TCR derives from a human donor in good health. Sequencing was done on a sample of CD8+ T cells sorted from blood. Here the CDR3 reads CASGFGDRTYNEQFF. The CDR3, as DNA: TGTGCTAGTGGCTTCGGCGACAGGACCTACAATGAGCAGTTCTTC.